This T cell receptor (beta chain) was sequenced for a study of CD8+ T cells in alopecia areata. Study results and caveats: Possibly because of HLA-related factors, TCR sharing was less clear across patients than in mice. Expanded CD8+ clones among the top 100, and scalp clonality, were significantly decreased by tofacitinib.

Specified treatment: oral pan-JAK inhibitor, 5-10 mg twice daily. From alopecia areata patients, lesional scalp punch biopsies and peripheral blood were collected. cDNA prepared by RNA extraction and subsequent reverse transcription served as the template for sequencing. Profiling relied on immunoSEQ multiplex PCR, and the TCRdb table lists in-frame clones only, not all of them. The table records some 190,000 clones, less than 70% of them present only once. A few counts support this clone. The target antigen is unknown. The length of the CDR3 is 18 residues. From germline, CDR1 is MNHEY and CDR2 SMNVEV (reference sequence). V lost 5 bases and J lost 7; bases outside the gene matches: 19.

The chain combines TRBV27 with TRBJ1-4, with 7 bases fitting TRBD1. This TCR derives from a human donor with alopecia areata. The specimen comprised CD4+ T cells sorted from blood, sampled between weeks 49 and 50, from a patient treated with tofacitinib. The CDR3 sequence is CASSAQSDRVSRAEKLFF. The DNA for the CDR3 is TGTGCCAGCAGTGCCCAATCAGACAGGGTTAGTCGGGCTGAAAAACTGTTTTTT.